This T cell receptor (beta chain) was obtained from a study of radiotherapy plus CTLA-4 blockade in lung cancer (dated 2018 in TCRdb). In the study overall: Objective responses were observed in 18% of enrolled patients, and disease control was achieved in around 30%. Findings and caveats that apply to the study as a whole: The strongest predictors of response were reported to be early dynamic shifts in blood T cell clones along with a rise in serum interferon-beta following radiation. TCR clones derived from tumors expanded in peripheral blood after treatment with radiotherapy and ipilimumab.

Library creation used the immunoSEQ multiplex PCR assay. The immuneACCESS repertoire file appears here via TCRdb, limited to in-frame rearrangements. These files lack a portion of the clones; in checked studies, under half of the deficit traces to unresolved V genes, and the cause of the others is not known. The sample contains tens of thousands of clones, 85% to 90% of them found a single time. The ten top clones hold around 1% of the sample. Focal radiation therapy combined with CTLA-4 blockade (ipilimumab) was tested in patients with chemo-refractory metastatic non-small-cell lung cancer. Turning to this clone: The clone's antigen remains unknown. A junction end diverges from the germline sequence, so it may reflect a read error.

This receptor was obtained from a human donor with non-small cell lung cancer who had stable disease on radiotherapy plus ipilimumab. The sample consisted of peripheral blood, taken from a patient treated with radiotherapy plus ipilimumab.

The CDR3 in this case is CASSGGHQTHF. The DNA sequence is TGCGCCAGCAGTGGGGGACATCAGACGCACTTC. The chain employs TRBV10-2 and TRBJ2-5; TRBD1 might be the D gene, on 6 matching bases. Including the terminal cysteine and phenylalanine, the CDR3 comprises 11 residues. CDR3 DNA is the only sequence kept; it has 33 bases, read in frame from the first base. CDR1 WSHSY and CDR2 SAAADI were looked up in the germline V gene.